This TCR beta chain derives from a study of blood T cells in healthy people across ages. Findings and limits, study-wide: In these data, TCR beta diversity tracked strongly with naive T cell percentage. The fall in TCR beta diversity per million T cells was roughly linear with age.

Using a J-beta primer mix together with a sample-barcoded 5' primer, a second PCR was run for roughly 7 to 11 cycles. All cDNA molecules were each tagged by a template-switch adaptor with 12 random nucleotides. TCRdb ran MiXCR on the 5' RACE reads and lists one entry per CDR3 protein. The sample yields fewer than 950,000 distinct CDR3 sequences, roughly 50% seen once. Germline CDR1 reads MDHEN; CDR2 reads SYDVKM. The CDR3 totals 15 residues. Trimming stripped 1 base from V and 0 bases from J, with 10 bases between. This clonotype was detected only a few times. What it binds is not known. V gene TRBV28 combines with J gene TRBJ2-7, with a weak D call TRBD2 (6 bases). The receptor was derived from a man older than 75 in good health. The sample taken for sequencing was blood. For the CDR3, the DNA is TGTGCCAGCAGTTTATCACCCGGGAGCTCCTACGAGCAGTACTTC. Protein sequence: CASSLSPGSSYEQYF.